One sample yielded the 30 T cell receptor beta chains listed below, sequenced in a study of T cell responses to AZD1222 COVID-19 vaccine. The assay was immunoSEQ multiplex PCR, and TCRdb's table has in-frame clones only and misses some. The sample has tens of thousands of clones, more than 70% seen once; the top ten hold more than 5%. Source: peripheral blood, taken 28 days after the second AZD1222 dose. The receptors here all came from an adult who received the AZD1222 COVID-19 vaccine.

This clone has more than one count but fewer than ten. The DNA of the CDR3 is TGTGCCAGCATGAAGGGTTGGGGCAATCAGCCCCAGCATTTT. Translated, it gives CASMKGWGNQPQHF. The chain is built from TRBV2 and TRBJ1-5; D unresolved. Germline-derived CDR1 and CDR2 are SNHLY and FYNNEI. Trimming took off 7 bases at V and 2 bases at J, with 12 bases between the two ends. The CDR3 spans 14 residues.

This chain uses TRBV28 with TRBJ1-4; D is uncertain. CDR1 MDHEN and CDR2 SYDVKM come from the germline V gene. The CDR3 loop spans 19 amino acids. Between the trimmed V and J ends, which lost 3 bases and 4 bases, there was a span of 24 bases. The DNA for the CDR3 is TGTGCCAGCAGTTTGGCACCAAGTCGAAGGTGGGCAGATAATGAAAAACTGTTTTTT. Amino acid sequence: CASSLAPSRRWADNEKLFF.

This clone was recorded a few times. J is TRBJ2-7 and V is TRBV3-1 (or the pseudogene TRBV3-2); possibly TRBD2 for D (6 bases). Looked up from germline, CDR1 is LGHDT and CDR2 is YNNKEL (reference sequence). With 1 base removed from V and 3 bases from J, the gap between germline ends came to 13 bases. The CDR3 consists of 15 residues. The CDR3 coding sequence is TGTGCCAGCAGCCAAGGTTTAGCGGAGATCTACGAGCAGTACTTC. Its translation is CASSQGLAEIYEQYF.

The chain combines TRBV7-3 with TRBJ1-6; possible D gene TRBD1, 5 bases. Trimming shortened V by 4 bases and J by 7 bases, and 8 bases separated the two germline ends. The CDR3 runs to 13 residues. Germline V gives CDR1 SGHTA, CDR2 FQGTGA. CDR3 bases: TGTGCCAGCAGCTCCGACAGAAATTCACCCCTCCACTTT. Its translation: CASSSDRNSPLHF.

The chain combines TRBV19 with TRBJ2-1, with unresolved D. The V end was cut by 6 bases, the J end by 7 bases, with 13 bases between. Germline V gene lookup returns CDR1 LNHDA and CDR2 SQIVND (reference sequence). There are 13 residues in the CDR3. The DNA for the CDR3 is TGTGCCAGTAGCCTCCCCCAACCAAATGAGCAGTTCTTC. Translation: CASSLPQPNEQFF.

The table lists this clone with a few counts. The chain employs TRBV28 and TRBJ2-7, with no clear D. V was pared by 6 bases and J by 2 bases, with 17 bases between. The CDR3 is made up of 15 amino acids. Germline lookup yields CDR1 MDHEN and CDR2 SYDVKM. In DNA form, the CDR3 reads TGTGCCAGCAGCCCCTGGGGTACGGGTACCTACGAGCAGTACTTC. Amino acid sequence: CASSPWGTGTYEQYF.

The chain is built from TRBV30 and TRBJ1-6, with TRBD1 matching 7 bases. Germline V gene sequence: CDR1 GTSNPN, CDR2 SVGIG (reference sequence). V shed 2 bases and J 5 bases; nucleotides not matched to a gene: 3. The CDR3 covers 14 residues. In DNA, the CDR3 is TGTGCCTGGAGTAAAGGACAGGATAATTCACCCCTCCACTTT. Its translation: CAWSKGQDNSPLHF.

The chain has TRBV27 and TRBJ2-7, with 8 bases that match TRBD1. V lost 3 bases to trimming and J lost 2 bases; unmatched junction nucleotides: 3. The CDR3 spans 14 residues. CDR1 and CDR2 (germline): MNHEY, SMNVEV (reference sequence). The CDR3 region is CASSFWDRPYEQYF. The CDR3 DNA reads TGTGCCAGCAGTTTTTGGGACAGGCCCTACGAGCAGTACTTC.

CDR3: CATRDVSYEQYF. CDR3 nucleotide sequence: TGTGCCACCCGGGACGTTTCCTACGAGCAGTACTTC. This chain connects TRBV28 to TRBJ2-7; D possibly matches TRBD1 or TRBD2 (5 bases each). Deletions cut 10 bases from V and 1 base from J, with 11 bases between. The germline V gene has CDR1 MDHEN and CDR2 SYDVKM. The CDR3 length is 12 residues.

This chain links TRBV7-9 with TRBJ1-2; TRBD1 matches 7 bases. The CDR3 consists of 13 residues. CDR1 and CDR2 (germline): SEHNR, FQNEAQ (reference sequence). Germline trimming cut 5 bases from V and 6 bases from J; bases unmatched to any gene: 6. CDR3 bases: TGTGCCAGCAGCCGGGAGGACAGGCATGGCTACACCTTC. Protein sequence: CASSREDRHGYTF.

V gene TRBV7-9 combines with J gene TRBJ1-1; D is perhaps TRBD1 (6 bases). The CDR3 is 14 residues long. Germline V gene data show CDR1 as SEHNR and CDR2 as FQNEAQ (reference sequence). V was clipped by 1 base and J by 1 base, with 7 bases between them. The CDR3: CASSLEGENTEAFF. DNA for the CDR3: TGTGCCAGCAGCTTAGAGGGGGAGAACACTGAAGCTTTCTTT.

This clone came up once. The V call is TRBV5-1, the J call TRBJ2-2; D gene ambiguous. Trimming removed 1 base at V and 2 bases at J, with 6 bases between. The germline V gene has CDR1 SGHRS and CDR2 YFSETQ. CDR3 length: 14 residues. This CDR3 is CASSLPQNTGELFF. For the CDR3, the DNA is TGCGCCAGCAGCTTGCCCCAAAACACCGGGGAGCTGTTTTTT.

This chain joins TRBV6-5 and TRBJ1-4, with D maybe TRBD1 (5 bases). The V end lost 6 bases, the J end lost 14 bases, and 22 bases lay between the germline ends. Germline values: CDR1 MNHEY, CDR2 SVGAGI. The CDR3 is 14 amino acids. The DNA for the CDR3 is TGTGCCAGCAGACAAGCCGACGGGACCCTCGACCTGTTTTTT. Its translation is CASRQADGTLDLFF.

The CDR3 spells CASSLEGLAGGPSTDTQYF. The CDR3 coding sequence is TGTGCCAGCAGCTTGGAGGGACTAGCGGGGGGGCCATCGACAGATACGCAGTATTTT. This chain connects TRBV5-4 to TRBJ2-3, with 16 bases fitting TRBD2. Trimming removed 0 bases from V and 3 bases from J; junction bases left unmatched: 7. The CDR3 consists of 19 residues. Per germline, CDR1 SGHNT and CDR2 YYREEE (reference sequence).

The chain employs TRBV5-1 and TRBJ1-6; D call uncertain. Trimming pared 0 bases from V and 9 bases from J, leaving 16 bases between. Germline CDR1 SGHRS, CDR2 YFSETQ. This CDR3 has 16 residues. The CDR3: CASSLGPESLGSPLHF. DNA for the CDR3: TGCGCCAGCAGCTTGGGGCCAGAAAGTTTAGGTTCACCCCTCCACTTT.

The rearrangement links TRBV5-8 to TRBJ1-5; D gene ambiguous. Germline CDR1 is SGHTS and CDR2 is YDEGEE. The CDR3 length is 11 residues. The ends were cut back, 0 bases at V and 10 bases at J, with 5 bases in the middle. CDR3 protein: CASSLGQPQHF. The CDR3 region has the DNA TGTGCCAGCAGCTTGGGCCAACCCCAGCATTTT.

The rearrangement joins TRBV30 to TRBJ2-3; D not certain. The CDR3 runs to 12 residues. CDR1 and CDR2 from the germline V gene are GTSNPN and SVGIG (reference sequence). V was clipped by 3 bases and J by 1 base, with 5 bases between them. CDR3 region: CAWSRGTDTQYF. As DNA, the CDR3 is TGTGCCTGGAGCCGGGGCACAGATACGCAGTATTTT.

V is TRBV29-1 and J is TRBJ2-7; 8 bases are a match to TRBD2. Germline CDR1 and CDR2: SQVTM and ANQGSEA. The CDR3 length is 13 residues. V shed 3 bases, J shed 2 bases, and the junction held 3 bases outside the gene matches. The CDR3 sequence is CSVDGGGTYEQYF. In nucleotides, the CDR3 is TGCAGCGTTGACGGCGGGGGGACCTACGAGCAGTACTTC.

The rearrangement joins TRBV16 to TRBJ2-5; no firm D call. V dropped 4 bases and J dropped 2 bases, with 8 bases sitting between them. Germline CDR1 KGHSY, CDR2 FQNENV. The CDR3 is 13 residues long. CDR3 DNA: TGTGCCAGCAGCCTCCGACTTCAAGAGACCCAGTACTTC. Translating gives CASSLRLQETQYF.

The V and J genes are TRBV2 and TRBJ2-2, with 10 bases that match TRBD1. The trim removed 7 bases at V and 7 bases at J, leaving 6 bases unmatched. CDR1 is SNHLY, CDR2 FYNNEI, per germline. The CDR3 runs 14 residues. The CDR3 DNA reads as TGTGCCAGCAATCAGGACAGGGGGATCGGGGAGCTGTTTTTT. Encoded protein: CASNQDRGIGELFF. Filled out from reference TRBV2 and TRBJ2-2, the complete variable domain reads EPEVTQTPSHQVTQMGQEVILRCVPISNHLYFYWYRQILGQKVEFLVSFYNNEISEKSEIFDDQFSVERPDGSNFTLKIRSTKLEDSAMYFCASNQDRGIGELFFGEGSRLTVL.

The chain is built from TRBV9 and TRBJ1-1; TRBD1 matches 10 bases. V shed 0 bases, J shed 6 bases, and the junction held 5 bases outside the gene matches. CDR3 length: 15 amino acids. Germline V gene data show CDR1 as SGDLS and CDR2 as YYNGEE. The CDR3 sequence: CASSVGQGARAEAFF. The CDR3 coding sequence is TGTGCCAGCAGCGTAGGACAGGGGGCGCGGGCTGAAGCTTTCTTT.

This chain connects TRBV19 to TRBJ2-7, with D hard to call. V shed 5 bases and J shed 2 bases, with 13 bases lying between them. The CDR3 is made up of 14 amino acids. Germline-derived CDR1 and CDR2 are LNHDA and SQIVND (reference sequence). CDR3 residues: CASSDQTATYEQYF. CDR3 DNA: TGTGCCAGTAGTGACCAGACGGCCACCTACGAGCAGTACTTC.

The V gene is TRBV7-9, the J gene TRBJ1-2; D is ambiguous. The germline V and J ends were trimmed by 4 bases and 7 bases, with 10 bases remaining between them. Germline loops: CDR1 SEHNR, CDR2 FQNEAQ (reference sequence). CDR3 length: 12 residues. The CDR3 reads CASSSLGGGYTF. In nucleotides, the CDR3 is TGTGCCAGCAGCTCTCTCGGAGGTGGCTACACCTTC.

The rearrangement links TRBV27 to TRBJ2-1; 8 bases fit TRBD2. Germline CDR1 reads MNHEY; CDR2 reads SMNVEV (reference sequence). After removal of 2 bases from V and 0 bases from J, the junction contained 24 bases not matched to a gene. This CDR3 has 23 amino acids. The CDR3 DNA is TGTGCCAGCAGTTTACGCCACAGGGTTCTGGAGCGGGGGACTTCTAGCTCCTACAATGAGCAGTTCTTC. Translation gives CASSLRHRVLERGTSSSYNEQFF.

The chain employs TRBV28 and TRBJ1-2; D perhaps matches TRBD1 (6 bases). V was clipped by 6 bases and J by 8 bases, with 16 bases between them. CDR1 and CDR2 from the germline V gene are MDHEN and SYDVKM. The CDR3 contains 13 residues. The CDR3 nucleotides are TGTGCCAGCAGCCCAGCAGGGGCAAGGGGCTACACCTTC. Its translation: CASSPAGARGYTF.

The chain couples TRBV25-1 to TRBJ2-1; D tentatively fits TRBD1 or TRBD2 (5 bases each). The CDR3 is 17 amino acids. Between the trimmed V and J ends, which lost 8 bases and 0 bases, there was a span of 20 bases. The germline CDR1 and CDR2 sequences are MGHDK and SYGVNS. The CDR3 here is CASSIFTGLSSYNEQFF. DNA for the CDR3: TGTGCCAGCTCGATATTTACAGGACTTAGCTCCTACAATGAGCAGTTCTTC.

This rearrangement joins TRBV5-1 to TRBJ2-1; 9 nucleotides agree with TRBD1. Germline CDR1 and CDR2: SGHRS and YFSETQ. V lost 7 bases and J lost 2; bases outside the gene matches: 7. The CDR3 consists of 15 residues. CDR3 bases: TGCGCCAGCGGAACACAGGGGGCTGCCTACAATGAGCAGTTCTTC. Amino acid sequence: CASGTQGAAYNEQFF.

This clone was observed a single time. The V gene is TRBV29-1, the J gene TRBJ1-3; unclear D gene. Germline lookup yields CDR1 SQVTM and CDR2 ANQGSEA. V was clipped by 0 bases and J by 0 bases, with 12 bases between them. The CDR3 covers 16 residues. The CDR3 DNA sequence: TGCAGCGTTGAAGATCGTCGTACCGGCTCTGGAAACACCATATATTTT. It specifies CSVEDRRTGSGNTIYF.

This chain uses TRBV7-2 with TRBJ1-2, with D tentatively TRBD1 (5 bases). The germline CDR1 and CDR2 sequences are SGHTA and FQGNSA. This CDR3 is 12 amino acids long. The V end was cut by 5 bases, the J end by 7 bases, with 11 bases between. The CDR3 region has the DNA TGTGCCAGCAGCCTCAGGGTGGGTGGCTACACCTTC. Protein sequence: CASSLRVGGYTF.

The CDR3 DNA is TGTGCCAGCACCTCATCCAGAGGTGAGCAGTTCTTC. Translating it yields CASTSSRGEQFF. V gene TRBV3-1 (or the pseudogene TRBV3-2) combines with J gene TRBJ2-1, with D unclear. This CDR3 comprises 12 residues. Germline V gives CDR1 LGHDT, CDR2 YNNKEL (reference sequence). The V and J ends lost 7 bases and 9 bases respectively, with 13 bases between them.